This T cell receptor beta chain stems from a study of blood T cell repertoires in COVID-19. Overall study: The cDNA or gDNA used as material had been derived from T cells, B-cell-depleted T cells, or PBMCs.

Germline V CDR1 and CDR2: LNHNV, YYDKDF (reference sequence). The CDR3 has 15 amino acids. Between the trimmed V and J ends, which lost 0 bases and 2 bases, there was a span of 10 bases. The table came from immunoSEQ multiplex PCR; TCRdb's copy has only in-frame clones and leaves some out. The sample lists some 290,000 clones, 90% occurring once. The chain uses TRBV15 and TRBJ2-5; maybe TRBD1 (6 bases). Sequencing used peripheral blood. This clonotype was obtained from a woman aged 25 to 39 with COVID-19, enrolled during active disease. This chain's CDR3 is CATSRERTVQETQYF. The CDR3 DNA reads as TGTGCCACCAGCAGAGAAAGGACAGTACAAGAGACCCAGTACTTC.